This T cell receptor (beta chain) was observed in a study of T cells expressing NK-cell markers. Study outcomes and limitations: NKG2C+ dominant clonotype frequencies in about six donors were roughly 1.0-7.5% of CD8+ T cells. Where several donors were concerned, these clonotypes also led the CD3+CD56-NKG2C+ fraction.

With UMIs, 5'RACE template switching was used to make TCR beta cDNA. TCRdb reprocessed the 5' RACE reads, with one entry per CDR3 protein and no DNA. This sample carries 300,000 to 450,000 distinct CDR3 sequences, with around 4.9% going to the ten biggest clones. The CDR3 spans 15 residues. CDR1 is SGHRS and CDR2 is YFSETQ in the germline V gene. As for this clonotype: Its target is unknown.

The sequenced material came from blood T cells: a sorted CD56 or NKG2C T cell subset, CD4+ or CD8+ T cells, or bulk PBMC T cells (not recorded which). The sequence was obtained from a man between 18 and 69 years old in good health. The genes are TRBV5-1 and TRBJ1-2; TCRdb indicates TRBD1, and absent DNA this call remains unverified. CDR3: CASSAPGQGLYGYTF. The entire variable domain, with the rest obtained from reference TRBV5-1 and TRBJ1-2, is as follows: KAGVTQTPRYLIKTRGQQVTLSCSPISGHRSVSWYQQTPGQGLQFLFEYFSETQRNKGNFPGRFSGRQFSNSRSEMNVSTLELGDSALYLCASSAPGQGLYGYTFGSGTRLTVV.